This is a list of T cell receptor beta chains from one sample in a study of T cell responses to AZD1222 COVID-19 vaccine. Repertoires were generated with immunoSEQ multiplex PCR, while TCRdb's copy carries only in-frame clones and drops some. The sample has under 140,000 clones, roughly 90% seen once. The sample in question was peripheral blood, obtained on day 0 of AZD1222 vaccination. These receptors were collected from an adult in good health. The CDR3 runs from the conserved cysteine through the conserved F or W. D genes are given only for firm matches.

cdr3_length: 14; d_call: .; v_call: TRBV7-9; j_call: TRBJ2-2; cdr3_nt: TGTGCCAGCAGCTTAGGGGCGGGCACCGGGGAGCTGTTTTTT; cdr3_aa: CASSLGAGTGELFF
cdr3_length: 16; d_call: .; v_call: TRBV4-1; j_call: TRBJ1-3; cdr3_nt: TGCGCCAGCAGCCAAGACTTGGTGGGAACCGGAAACACCATATATTTT; cdr3_aa: CASSQDLVGTGNTIYF
cdr3_length: 13; d_call: .; v_call: TRBV5-6; j_call: TRBJ1-1; cdr3_nt: TGTGCCAGCAGCTTAATGCAGGGCACTGAAGCTTTCTTT; cdr3_aa: CASSLMQGTEAFF
cdr3_length: 16; d_call: TRBD1; v_call: TRBV5-1; j_call: TRBJ2-7; cdr3_nt: TGCGCCAGCAGCCAGGGGACAGGGCAAGAAACCTACGAGCAGTACTTC; cdr3_aa: CASSQGTGQETYEQYF
cdr3_length: 14; d_call: .; v_call: TRBV10-3; j_call: TRBJ2-3; cdr3_nt: TGTGCCATCAGTGACGACAGGTCGAGGGATACGCAGTATTTT; cdr3_aa: CAISDDRSRDTQYF
cdr3_length: 15; d_call: .; v_call: TRBV3-1/TRBV3-2; j_call: TRBJ2-4; cdr3_nt: TGTGCCAGCAGGGCCACGCAGGGTATCTTGAACATTCAGTACTTC; cdr3_aa: CASRATQGILNIQYF
cdr3_length: 15; d_call: .; v_call: TRBV29-1; j_call: TRBJ2-7; cdr3_nt: TGCAGCGTTGGTGGCGGGGGACAGTCAGCCTACGAGCAGTACTTC; cdr3_aa: CSVGGGGQSAYEQYF
cdr3_length: 16; d_call: TRBD1; v_call: TRBV3-1/TRBV3-2; j_call: TRBJ1-3; cdr3_nt: TGTGCCAGCAGCCCGACCCAGACAGGGGGCGGAAACACCATATATTTT; cdr3_aa: CASSPTQTGGGNTIYF
cdr3_length: 15; d_call: .; v_call: TRBV5-6; j_call: TRBJ1-4; cdr3_nt: TGTGCCAGCACCCTGAGGCAGGGCCGCGTTGAAAAACTGTTTTTT; cdr3_aa: CASTLRQGRVEKLFF
cdr3_length: 12; d_call: .; v_call: TRBV2; j_call: TRBJ2-7; cdr3_nt: TGTGCCAGCATAGGAGGGGCCTACGAGCAGTACTTC; cdr3_aa: CASIGGAYEQYF
cdr3_length: 13; d_call: .; v_call: TRBV7-8; j_call: TRBJ1-1; cdr3_nt: TGTGCCAGCAGCTTGGGTCGGACCTCTGAAGCTTTCTTT; cdr3_aa: CASSLGRTSEAFF
cdr3_length: 14; d_call: .; v_call: TRBV6-5; j_call: TRBJ1-3; cdr3_nt: TGTGCCAGCAGGTCAGGGGCTTCTGGAAACACCATATATTTT; cdr3_aa: CASRSGASGNTIYF
cdr3_length: 14; d_call: TRBD1; v_call: TRBV29-1; j_call: TRBJ2-7; cdr3_nt: TGCAGCGTCGTGGGACAGCTGAGCTCCTACGAGCAGTACTTC; cdr3_aa: CSVVGQLSSYEQYF
cdr3_length: 14; d_call: .; v_call: TRBV9; j_call: TRBJ1-1; cdr3_nt: TGTGCCAGCAGCTCAGCCGAGGGGTCCACTGAAGCTTTCTTT; cdr3_aa: CASSSAEGSTEAFF
cdr3_length: 12; d_call: .; v_call: TRBV28; j_call: TRBJ2-7; cdr3_nt: TGTGCCAGCAGTAGCGACAGCTACGAGCAGTACTTC; cdr3_aa: CASSSDSYEQYF
cdr3_length: 15; d_call: TRBD2; v_call: TRBV13; j_call: TRBJ2-1; cdr3_nt: TGTGCCAGCAGCTTGACTAGCGGGGCTCTCAGAGAGCAGTTCTTC; cdr3_aa: CASSLTSGALREQFF
cdr3_length: 17; d_call: .; v_call: TRBV24-1; j_call: TRBJ2-4; cdr3_nt: TGTGCCACCAGTGCTGGTAACAGGGGAGGTTTAAAAAACATTCAGTACTTC; cdr3_aa: CATSAGNRGGLKNIQYF
cdr3_length: 14; d_call: TRBD1; v_call: TRBV19; j_call: TRBJ1-2; cdr3_nt: TGTGCCAGTACTCTGACAGGGGGTAACTATGGCTACACCTTC; cdr3_aa: CASTLTGGNYGYTF
cdr3_length: 16; d_call: .; v_call: TRBV4-1; j_call: TRBJ1-4; cdr3_nt: TGCGCCAGCAGCCCAGGACAGATAGCAACTAATGAAAAACTGTTTTTT; cdr3_aa: CASSPGQIATNEKLFF
cdr3_length: 12; d_call: .; v_call: TRBV19; j_call: TRBJ2-1; cdr3_nt: TGTGCCAGTAGTGCTTCCGGGACAGAGCAGTTCTTC; cdr3_aa: CASSASGTEQFF
cdr3_length: 14; d_call: .; v_call: TRBV6-4; j_call: TRBJ2-1; cdr3_nt: TGTGCCAGCAGTGAGGCAGCGTCCTACAATGAGCAGTTCTTC; cdr3_aa: CASSEAASYNEQFF
cdr3_length: 16; d_call: .; v_call: TRBV5-4; j_call: TRBJ2-2; cdr3_nt: TGTGCCAGCGGGGCGGGGGCGTCTTTAAACACCGGGGAGCTGTTTTTT; cdr3_aa: CASGAGASLNTGELFF
cdr3_length: 15; d_call: TRBD1; v_call: TRBV9; j_call: TRBJ1-4; cdr3_nt: TGTGCCAGCAGCGCCCGACAGGGTTTGGGGGAAAAACTGTTTTTT; cdr3_aa: CASSARQGLGEKLFF